The T cell receptor (beta chain) under discussion was sequenced for a study of CXCR3-negative and CXCR3-positive naive CD8 T cells (dated by TCRdb to about 2019). The study in broad terms: Some 150 million TRB reads were obtained in total, roughly 1.5 +/- 0.3 million reads per library. Diversity and physicochemical repertoire analyses covered around 10 donors pooled from two independent experiments. For the TRBV-TRBJ cluster analysis, the naive subsets came from 5 donors, while the memory cells came from 3 donors. Beyond this particular receptor, the publication reports: Comparably high repertoire diversity was found in both naive subsets, whereas much lower repertoire diversity was found in memory CD8+ T cells. TRBV-TRBJ usage was similar between naive CXCR3-negative and CXCR3-positive cells from the same donor, while memory cells showed distinct patterns. CXCR3 expression partially decreased after cryopreservation, so most assays used freshly isolated PBMCs. Because surface CD5, which has been linked to self-reactivity in mice, was comparable between naive subsets, TCR interaction strength was also inferred from TRB CDR3 physicochemical properties. TRB CDR3s from CXCR3-positive naive cells showed higher hydrophobicity (lower Kidera factor 4), lower energy, and higher strength and volume indices than CXCR3-negative naive cells.

With regard to this clonotype: Its recognized antigen is unknown.

Each CD8+ T cell subset was flow-sorted in triplicate, with roughly 300,000 cells per subset placed directly into RLT lysis buffer. To keep memory contaminants out, a stringent definition of naive CD8+ T cells was applied: CD45RO-CCR7+CD27+CD95-. Peripheral blood mononuclear cells were isolated from buffy coats by standard density gradient centrifugation. A FACSAria III was used to flow-sort naive CXCR3-negative and CXCR3-positive CD8+ T cells. Total RNA was extracted from sorted cells using an RNeasy Mini Kit. Looking up the germline V gene yields CDR1 SNHLY and CDR2 FYNNEI. CDR3 length: 15 amino acids, cysteine to phenylalanine. The protein alone is recorded here. Instrument on record: NextSeq 550. The Human TCR Profiling Kit (MiLaboratory) was used to make UMI-labeled 5' RACE TRB cDNA libraries. The full amount of extracted RNA was used for cDNA synthesis, and the full amount of resulting cDNA was used for PCR amplification. Libraries were prepared in parallel with an identical number of PCR cycles. As for how the authors treated the data: MIGEC and MiXCR extracted about 53,000 +/- 10,000 unique UMI-labeled TRB cDNA molecules per library, requiring at least two reads per UMI. On average, each library contained 40,000 +/- 10,000 functional in-frame TRB CDR3 nucleotide clonotypes without stop codons. After downsampling to 5000 UMI-labeled TRB molecules per sample, diversity metrics, including normalized Shannon-Wiener and Chao1, were computed in VDJtools. Clonotype-size-weighted physicochemical properties of the central five CDR3 residues (interaction energy, strength, volume and Kidera factor 4) were computed in VDJtools. TCRdb reprocessed the sequencing reads and holds a single record per CDR3 protein sequence, with no DNA. The V and J calls, along with clone size, are taken from TCRdb and not from the paper's own processing. The table for this sample lists 5,000 to 6,000 distinct CDR3 sequences. The leading ten clones occupy roughly 2.6% of the sample.

Sequenced sample: naive CXCR3- CD8+ T cells from blood. In the paper's terms, the cell subset or site label means: CD45RO-CCR7+CD27+CD95- naive CD8+ T cells lacking CXCR3 (TNR3-). The sequence was obtained from a human donor in good health. Some clones in this sample may be carry-over from other donors' samples. In this chain, TRBV2 is recombined with TRBJ2-7; as DNA is missing, the TRBD2 call by TCRdb cannot be tested. The CDR3 sequence is CASSEAGTLLYEQYF.